Presented here are 7 T cell receptor beta chains from one specimen sequenced in a study of a mutant IDH1 vaccine in newly diagnosed glioma. Time point in this sample: week 47, end of study. Each dose of the vaccine consisted of 300 ug of mutant IDH1 20-mer peptide, with topical imiquimod. TCRdb's copy holds only in-frame clones and misses some; the assay was immunoSEQ multiplex PCR. The table includes some 60,000 clones, 75% to 90% detected once. The antigens of these receptors remain unknown. Here the sequenced sample was PBMCs, taken from a glioma patient whose treatment included an IDH1 peptide vaccine. Receptors were obtained from a man aged 25-45 years with glioma.

V usage is TRBV4-1 and J usage is TRBJ1-4; D gene unclear. V lost 0 bases and J 8 bases, leaving 13 bases between the germline ends. This CDR3 contains 15 residues. Germline V gene sequence: CDR1 MGHRA, CDR2 YSYEKL. Written as DNA, the CDR3 is TGCGCCAGCAGCCAAGAGGTCAGGTTTTCAGAAAAACTGTTTTTT. As protein: CASSQEVRFSEKLFF.

The chain uses TRBV10-3 and TRBJ2-1, with a tentative D call TRBD2 (7 bases). The CDR3 is 15 residues long. The germline V gene encodes CDR1 ENHRY and CDR2 SYGVKD. The V end lost 11 bases, the J end lost 3 bases, and 20 bases lay between the germline ends. The chain's CDR3 is CAVLGGPLFYNEQFF. CDR3 DNA: TGTGCCGTCCTCGGGGGGCCGCTTTTCTACAATGAGCAGTTCTTC.

V gene TRBV10-2 combines with J gene TRBJ1-2; D unresolved. V dropped 1 base and J dropped 4 bases, with 7 bases sitting between them. Per germline, CDR1 WSHSY and CDR2 SAAADI. This CDR3 comprises 13 residues. The CDR3 DNA is TGCGCCAGCAGTGAGTACAGAAGCTATGGCTACACCTTC. Residues: CASSEYRSYGYTF.

About this clone: At one end the junction does not follow the germline gene, possibly because of a read error. At the DNA level, this CDR3 is encoded by other sequences in the same sample as well. The J gene is TRBJ2-7, the V gene TRBV6-5; a weak D match, TRBD1 (6 bases). Germline CDR1 is MNHEY and CDR2 is SVGAGI. This CDR3 contains 14 residues. The CDR3 DNA sequence: TGTGCTAGCAGTTTCCGGGACACAGCCTACGAGCAGTACTTC. Translated: CASSFRDTAYEQYF.

This clone was detected only once. The chain has TRBV5-4 and TRBJ2-6; possible D gene TRBD2, 5 bases. The CDR3 spans 15 residues. The germline V and J ends were trimmed by 4 bases and 0 bases, with 8 bases remaining between them. Germline CDR1 is SGHNT and CDR2 is YYREEE (reference sequence). CDR3 sequence: CASSPAGSGANVLTF. CDR3 bases: TGTGCCAGCAGCCCGGCGGGCTCTGGGGCCAACGTCCTGACTTTC. The complete variable domain, with remaining parts taken from reference TRBV5-4 and TRBJ2-6, reads ETGVTQSPTHLIKTRGQQVTLRCSSQSGHNTVSWYQQALGQGPQFIFQYYREEENGRGNFPPRFSGLQFPNYSSELNVNALELDDSALYLCASSPAGSGANVLTFGAGSRLTVL.

This clone was detected only a few times. The chain recombines TRBV19 with TRBJ1-1; D ambiguous. Germline CDR1 and CDR2: LNHDA and SQIVND (reference sequence). This CDR3 region has 11 residues. V lost 5 bases and J lost 1, with 2 bases in between. The CDR3 DNA reads TGTGCCAGTAGTGGGAACACTGAAGCTTTCTTT. It yields the protein CASSGNTEAFF.

This chain connects TRBV2 to TRBJ2-5; D is perhaps TRBD1 (6 bases). The CDR3 has 15 amino acids. The germline CDR1 and CDR2 sequences are SNHLY and FYNNEI. Trimming pared 4 bases from V and 3 bases from J, leaving 15 bases between. The CDR3 DNA reads as TGTGCCAGCAGTGTGACTTTGGCAGGGGAAGAGACCCAGTACTTC. This sequence encodes CASSVTLAGEETQYF. The complete variable domain, with remaining parts taken from reference TRBV2 and TRBJ2-5, reads EPEVTQTPSHQVTQMGQEVILRCVPISNHLYFYWYRQILGQKVEFLVSFYNNEISEKSEIFDDQFSVERPDGSNFTLKIRSTKLEDSAMYFCASSVTLAGEETQYFGPGTRLLVL.